Detailed here is one TCR beta chain. This CDR3 spans 14 amino acids. V lost 0 bases to trimming and J lost 5 bases, with 8 bases between them. Germline loops: CDR1 GTSNPN, CDR2 SVGIG (reference sequence). The source of the sample is a study of blood T cell repertoires in COVID-19. Libraries were prepared by immunoSEQ multiplex PCR; TCRdb keeps only in-frame clonotypes and omits some of them. Altogether around 6,000 clones are present, approximately 70% being singletons, with the ten largest covering approximately 15%. Sequencing used peripheral blood. The chain combines TRBV30 with TRBJ1-6; D gene uncertain. This sequence was found in a man between 60 and 75 years old with acute or convalescent COVID-19. The CDR3 loop reads CAWSVNTDNSPLHF. As DNA, the CDR3 is TGTGCCTGGAGTGTAAACACCGATAATTCACCCCTCCACTTT.